These 8 T cell receptor beta chains were sequenced from one sample in a study of shared T cell receptors in the human thymus. Clones were read by immunoSEQ multiplex PCR, and TCRdb kept only the in-frame ones, dropping some. The repertoire holds some 760,000 clones, with over 75% as singletons. This sample was also put to use in a study of human thymus T cells.

Material: thymocytes. These receptor sequences come from a girl less than two years old with a congenital heart defect.

V gene TRBV6-5 combines with J gene TRBJ1-1, with D possibly being TRBD1 (6 bases). V shed 3 bases and J shed 4 bases, with 12 bases lying between them. Per germline, CDR1 MNHEY and CDR2 SVGAGI. CDR3 length: 14 amino acids. The CDR3 reads CASSYRGQVTEAFF. CDR3 in DNA: TGTGCCAGCAGTTATCGGGGACAAGTCACTGAAGCTTTCTTT.

This clone appeared a few times. The V and J genes are TRBV4-2 and TRBJ1-2; no clear D. Germline V gene sequence: CDR1 LGHNA, CDR2 YNFKEQ. Trimming removed 1 base from V and 3 bases from J, with 15 bases in between. The CDR3 covers 16 residues. The CDR3 DNA sequence: TGTGCCAGCAGCCAAGGTTGGGCAATTCTGGACTATGGCTACACCTTC. Amino acid sequence: CASSQGWAILDYGYTF.

V and J are TRBV14 and TRBJ2-5, with D tentatively TRBD2 (6 bases). The germline V and J ends were trimmed by 5 bases and 5 bases, with 21 bases remaining between them. Per germline, CDR1 SGHDN and CDR2 FVKESK. The CDR3 is 16 residues long. Here the CDR3 DNA reads TGTGCCAGCAGCATACTCGGTGGGGGGATAAAGGAGACCCAGTACTTC. As protein: CASSILGGGIKETQYF.

A few counts support this clone. The V gene is TRBV27, the J gene TRBJ1-1; the D gene is possibly TRBD1 (6 bases). CDR1 and CDR2 from the germline V gene are MNHEY and SMNVEV (reference sequence). V lost 11 bases and J 3 bases, leaving 16 bases between the germline ends. This CDR3 is 13 amino acids long. CDR3: CAAQGIEDTEAFF. CDR3 nucleotide sequence: TGTGCCGCCCAGGGGATAGAGGACACTGAAGCTTTCTTT.

This chain uses TRBV7-9 with TRBJ2-7; D might be TRBD1 (7 bases). Germline-derived CDR1 and CDR2 are SEHNR and FQNEAQ (reference sequence). The CDR3 has 13 residues. V lost 6 bases and J lost 4, with 13 bases in between. The CDR3 reads CASSQGGRYEQYF. CDR3 coding DNA: TGTGCCAGCAGTCAGGGGGGACGGTACGAGCAGTACTTC.

V gene TRBV27 combines with J gene TRBJ1-1; no clear D. Trimming pared 7 bases from V and 5 bases from J, leaving 23 bases between. The CDR3 runs to 16 residues. CDR1 is MNHEY, CDR2 SMNVEV, per germline (reference sequence). Written as DNA, the CDR3 is TGTGCCAGCATTGTCCCAAAGGAAGGGCCGGGGACTGAAGCTTTCTTT. This gives the protein CASIVPKEGPGTEAFF.

This chain connects TRBV5-4 to TRBJ2-3, with 9 bases fitting TRBD1. J gave up 3 bases and V 2 bases, and 4 bases lay outside the gene matches. Germline V gene sequence: CDR1 SGHNT, CDR2 YYREEE (reference sequence). The CDR3 is 15 amino acids. The CDR3 DNA is TGTGCCAGCAGCTTACACAGGGGGCGGACAGATACGCAGTATTTT. Translation: CASSLHRGRTDTQYF.

The chain is built from TRBV10-3 and TRBJ2-7; D possibly corresponds to TRBD1 (5 bases). The V end was cut by 0 bases, the J end by 3 bases, with 18 bases between. The CDR3 spans 17 residues. Per the germline V gene, CDR1 is ENHRY and CDR2 is SYGVKD. The CDR3 loop reads CAISESIHYGARYEQYF. CDR3 bases: TGTGCCATCAGTGAGTCAATACATTATGGGGCTCGCTACGAGCAGTACTTC.